The entry below gives a single TCR beta chain sequence along with its context. Its antigen is still unknown. This sample was taken from a study of blood T cells in healthy people across ages. Study-wide findings and caveats: TCR beta diversity per million T cells fell roughly linearly with age. Both higher diversity and more naive CD4+ cells marked long-lived donors when set against aged donors. A strong correlation was seen between TCR beta diversity and naive T cell percentage.

The germline V gene encodes CDR1 MNHEY and CDR2 SMNVEV (reference sequence). This CDR3 spans 17 amino acids. Trimming left V 5 bases short and J 0 bases short, with 17 bases between. The second PCR ran about 6 to 11 cycles with a sample-barcoded 5' primer and J-beta primers. TCRdb re-called the 5' RACE reads with MiXCR, one entry per CDR3 protein. The sample records about 830,000 distinct CDR3 sequences, around two thirds being singletons. This TCR was sampled from a man aged 25 to 40 in good health. The chain has TRBV27 and TRBJ2-4; D may match TRBD1 or TRBD2 (5 bases each). Sequenced input: blood. The DNA for the CDR3 is TGTGCCAGCAGTCAGTCGCCGGGACGGCTAGCCAAAAACATTCAGTACTTC. Residues: CASSQSPGRLAKNIQYF.